One and the same sample provided the 2 T cell receptor beta chains below, sequenced in a study of identical twins. MiXCR was run by TCRdb on the 5' RACE reads, yielding one entry per CDR3 protein. The sample consists of 350,000 to 450,000 distinct CDR3 sequences, about a fifth of them appearing once. Sequenced: naive T cells sorted from blood. These receptors were collected from a man aged 50-60 years in good health.

This clonotype was detected only a few times. The V and J genes are TRBV6-5 and TRBJ2-1, with D perhaps given as TRBD1 or TRBD2 (6 bases each). Trimming took off 5 bases at V and 9 bases at J, with 11 bases between the two ends. CDR1 and CDR2 (germline): MNHEY, SVGAGI. CDR3 size: 12 residues. CDR3 DNA sequence: TGTGCCAGCAGTAAGGGGGGAAGTGAGCAGTTCTTC. Its protein product is CASSKGGSEQFF.

The chain joins TRBV28 to TRBJ1-1; 12 bases are a match to TRBD1. The CDR3 spans 16 residues. The trim removed 6 bases at V and 6 bases at J, leaving 11 bases unmatched. Germline V gives CDR1 MDHEN, CDR2 SYDVKM. The CDR3 bases are TGTGCCAGCAGCTTACCGGGACAGGGGGCGAGGTCTGAAGCTTTCTTT. This translates into CASSLPGQGARSEAFF.